A selection of T cell receptor beta chains follows, all from one sample in a study of T cells in Graves' hyperthyroidism and ophthalmopathy. From the multiplex PCR reads, TCRdb called clonotypes with MiXCR, one entry per CDR3 protein. The table lists 94,000 or so distinct CDR3 sequences, about 51% of them singletons. The sample comprised blood. These receptor sequences come from a woman aged 40 to 55 with Graves' hyperthyroidism. The CDR3 runs from the conserved cysteine through the conserved F or W. D genes are given only for firm matches. Clone size is not always given. Where it is, it says once, few, many or a class for expanded clones.

CDR3 DNA	CDR3 protein	D gene	clone size	CDR3 length	V gene	J gene
TGTGCCAGCAGCTTAGGCGGCGGCACCGCGAGCTACACCTTC	CASSLGGGTASYTF	NA	NA	14	TRBV7-9	TRBJ1-2
NA	CASSFYICSALFARSTDTQYF	NA	NA	21	TRBV7-8	TRBJ2-3
TGTGCCAGCAGTGAATGGGGGGGCTCCTACGAGCAGTACTTC	CASSEWGGSYEQYF	TRBD2	NA	14	TRBV2	TRBJ2-7
TGTGCCACCAGTGAAGCGGGCGGCACTGAAAAACTGTTTTTT	CATSEAGGTEKLFF	NA	NA	14	TRBV24-1	TRBJ1-4
TGCGCCAGCAGCCAAGTAACCGGGACAGGGGGATACGAGCAGTACTTC	CASSQVTGTGGYEQYF	TRBD1	many	16	TRBV4-3	TRBJ2-7
TGCAGTGCCCACAGGGCCTCTAACTATGGCTACACCTTC	CSAHRASNYGYTF	NA	many	13	TRBV20-1	TRBJ1-2
TGTGCCAGCAGCTCCGGGGGAGTAATAGGTACGCAGTATTTT	CASSSGGVIGTQYF	NA	NA	14	TRBV7-3	TRBJ2-3
TGTGCCAGCAGTTTATTACAGGGACTCGCCGGGGAGCTGTTTTTT	CASSLLQGLAGELFF	NA	many	15	TRBV12-3/TRBV12-4	TRBJ2-2
TGTGCCAGCAGCTTAGCTGGGGCGGACGAGCAGTACTTC	CASSLAGADEQYF	NA	many	13	TRBV7-9	TRBJ2-7
TGTGCCTGGGAAACGGGACAGGGGGTTAATTCACCCCTCCACTTT	CAWETGQGVNSPLHF	TRBD1	few	15	TRBV30	TRBJ1-6
TGTGCCAGCTCACCGGACAGGGCTAATCAGCCCCAGCATTTT	CASSPDRANQPQHF	TRBD1	few	14	TRBV18	TRBJ1-5
TGCAGCGTTGAAGGACCGCGCAACTATGGCTACACCTTC	CSVEGPRNYGYTF	NA	many	13	TRBV29-1	TRBJ1-2
TGTGCCACCAGCAGAGTACAGGCAGAAAATGGCTACACCTTC	CATSRVQAENGYTF	NA	NA	14	TRBV15	TRBJ1-2
TGTGCCAGCAGCGTTTGGACAGGGGGTGCCTTTAATTCACCCCTCCACTTT	CASSVWTGGAFNSPLHF	TRBD1	many	17	TRBV7-9	TRBJ1-6
TGTGCCAGCAGCCCGGGACAGGGGGTGGGCTACACCTTC	CASSPGQGVGYTF	TRBD1	NA	13	TRBV7-2	TRBJ1-2
TGTGCCAGCAGCCGTCCCCAGGCAACTAATGAAAAACTGTTTTTT	CASSRPQATNEKLFF	NA	many	15	TRBV7-2	TRBJ1-4
TGTGCCAGCAGCTTATGGGGGACTAGCGTGGAGCTGTTTTTT	CASSLWGTSVELFF	TRBD2	NA	14	TRBV7-3	TRBJ2-2
TGTGCCAGCAGCTTACAGGCGAACACCGGGGAGCTGTTTTTT	CASSLQANTGELFF	NA	many	14	TRBV7-3	TRBJ2-2
TGTGCCAGCAGCTTAAAAGGGGGGACCCAGTACTTC	CASSLKGGTQYF	NA	few	12	TRBV7-8	TRBJ2-5
TGTGCCAGTAAGCTCCCCCGGGACGCCTATGGCTACACCTTC	CASKLPRDAYGYTF	NA	many	14	TRBV19	TRBJ1-2
TGCGCCAGCAGCTCGTCGACTAGCACAGATACGCAGTATTTT	CASSSSTSTDTQYF	NA	few	14	TRBV5-1	TRBJ2-3
TGCAGTGCTAGAGCCATAGCGGGATTGGGCTACGAGCAGTACTTC	CSARAIAGLGYEQYF	TRBD2	many	15	TRBV20-1	TRBJ2-7
TGTGCCAGTGCCGACAGGGGCTATGGCTACACCTTC	CASADRGYGYTF	TRBD1	many	12	TRBV19	TRBJ1-2
TGCAGTGCCCTACGGCCGGGTACGGGGGCCCAAGAGACCCAGTACTTC	CSALRPGTGAQETQYF	NA	many	16	TRBV20-1	TRBJ2-5
TGTGCCAGCACCAGCTTTGCTAGCGGGAGTCACGACGAGCAGTACTTC	CASTSFASGSHDEQYF	TRBD2	NA	16	TRBV7-9	TRBJ2-7
TGTGCCAGCAGCTTAACTGGCGCTGACGAGCAGTACTTC	CASSLTGADEQYF	NA	many	13	TRBV7-3	TRBJ2-7
TGTGCCAGCAGCCAAAAACAGGGGGCCAGAGAAGCTTTCTTT	CASSQKQGAREAFF	TRBD1	NA	14	TRBV7-8	TRBJ1-1
TGCAGTGCTACCGACAGTGGGGAACGCGAGACCCAGTACTTC	CSATDSGERETQYF	NA	NA	14	TRBV20-1	TRBJ2-5
TGTGCCAGCAGCCCGACAGGGCGGTGGGGCTACACCTTC	CASSPTGRWGYTF	TRBD1	NA	13	TRBV7-9	TRBJ1-2